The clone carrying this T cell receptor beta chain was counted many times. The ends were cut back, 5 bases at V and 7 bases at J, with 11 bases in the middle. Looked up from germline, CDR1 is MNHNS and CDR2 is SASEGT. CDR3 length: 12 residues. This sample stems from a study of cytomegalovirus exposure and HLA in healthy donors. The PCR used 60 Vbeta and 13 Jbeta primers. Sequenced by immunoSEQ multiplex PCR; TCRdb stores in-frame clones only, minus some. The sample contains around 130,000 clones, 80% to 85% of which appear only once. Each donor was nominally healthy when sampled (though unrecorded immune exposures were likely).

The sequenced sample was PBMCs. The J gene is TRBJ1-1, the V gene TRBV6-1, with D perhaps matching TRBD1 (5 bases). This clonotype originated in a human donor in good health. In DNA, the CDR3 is TGTGCCAGCAGTCCCCAGGGCAGTGAAGCTTTCTTT. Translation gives CASSPQGSEAFF.